This T cell receptor beta chain was observed in a study of beta chain features in type 1 diabetes. Study-level background: Patients did not differ from healthy donors in age, gender or cell yield. Study-wide findings and caveats: Here, the possible influence of HLA type (on TCRB rearrangement) remained unresolved.

The V gene's germline CDR1 is SQVTM and CDR2 ANQGSEA. The length of the CDR3 is 14 residues. The germline V and J ends were trimmed by 4 bases and 6 bases, with 15 bases remaining between them. This clone was counted only a few times. Its antigen is undetermined. Every single donor gave one heparinised blood draw, and these averaged roughly 120 mL. Reverse transcription of all isolated RNA meant that expressed TCRB transcripts were sequenced. TCRdb's copy holds only in-frame clones and misses some; the assay was immunoSEQ multiplex PCR. The sample has 350,000 to 450,000 clones, approximately 15% seen once.

The specimen sequenced was naive CD4+ T cells from blood. This TCR derives from a man aged 25 to 40 in good health. V and J are TRBV29-1 and TRBJ2-2, with D maybe TRBD2 (7 bases). The CDR3 DNA reads TGCAGCGTTGGTGTCGGGGGGCGCCCCGGGGAGCTGTTTTTT. This encodes CSVGVGGRPGELFF.